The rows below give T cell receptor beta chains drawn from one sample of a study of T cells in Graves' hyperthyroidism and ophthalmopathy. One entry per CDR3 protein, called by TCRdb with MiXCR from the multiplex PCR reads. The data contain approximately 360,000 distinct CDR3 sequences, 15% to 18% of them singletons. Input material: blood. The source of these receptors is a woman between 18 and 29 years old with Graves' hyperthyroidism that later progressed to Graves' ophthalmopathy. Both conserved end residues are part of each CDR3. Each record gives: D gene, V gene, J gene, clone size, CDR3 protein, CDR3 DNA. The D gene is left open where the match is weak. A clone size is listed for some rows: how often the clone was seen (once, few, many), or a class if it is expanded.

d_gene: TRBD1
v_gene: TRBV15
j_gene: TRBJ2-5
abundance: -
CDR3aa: CATSRDRFQETQYF
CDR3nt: TGTGCCACCAGCAGGGACAGGTTTCAAGAGACCCAGTACTTC

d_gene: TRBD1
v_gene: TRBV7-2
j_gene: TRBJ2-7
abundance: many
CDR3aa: CASSPPGQGALKQYF
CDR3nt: TGTGCCAGCAGCCCCCCGGGACAGGGAGCTTTGAAGCAGTACTTC

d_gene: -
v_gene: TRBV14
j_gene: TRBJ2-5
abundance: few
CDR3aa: CASSKQGSLRETQYF
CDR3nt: TGTGCCAGCAGCAAACAGGGATCGTTGAGGGAGACCCAGTACTTC

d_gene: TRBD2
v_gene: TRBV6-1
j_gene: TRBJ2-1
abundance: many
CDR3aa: CASRGGGRDEQFF
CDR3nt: TGTGCCAGCAGAGGAGGCGGGAGGGACGAGCAGTTCTTC

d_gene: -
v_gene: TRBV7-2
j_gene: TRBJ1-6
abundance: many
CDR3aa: CASSLNGRGLNSPLHF
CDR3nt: TGTGCCAGCAGCTTAAATGGAAGGGGCTTGAATTCACCCCTCCACTTT

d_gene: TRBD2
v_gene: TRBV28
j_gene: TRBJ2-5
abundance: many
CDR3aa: CASSSPKSGRAGKTQYF
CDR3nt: TGTGCCAGCAGCTCCCCTAAAAGCGGGAGGGCCGGGAAGACCCAGTACTTC

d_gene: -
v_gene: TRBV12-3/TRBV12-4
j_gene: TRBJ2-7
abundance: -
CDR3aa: CASSPYYRDYEQYF
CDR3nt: TGTGCCAGCAGCCCCTACTACAGGGACTACGAGCAGTACTTC

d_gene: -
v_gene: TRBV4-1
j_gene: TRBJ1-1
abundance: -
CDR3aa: CASTGVGTNTEAFF
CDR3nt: TGCGCCAGCACCGGAGTCGGGACGAACACTGAAGCTTTCTTT

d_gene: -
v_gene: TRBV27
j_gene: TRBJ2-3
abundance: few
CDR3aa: CASSLSLFLSSTDTQYF
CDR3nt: TGTGCCAGCAGTTTATCATTGTTTCTCTCTAGCACAGATACGCAGTATTTT

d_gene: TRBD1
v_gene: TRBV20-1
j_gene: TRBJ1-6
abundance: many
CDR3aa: CSARPAVGQGDSPLHF
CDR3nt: TGCAGTGCTAGACCCGCAGTAGGACAGGGAGATTCACCCCTCCACTTT

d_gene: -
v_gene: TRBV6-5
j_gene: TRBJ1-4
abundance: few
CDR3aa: CASSFGRGGALNEKLFF
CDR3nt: TGTGCCAGCAGTTTCGGTAGAGGGGGAGCCCTTAATGAAAAACTGTTTTTT

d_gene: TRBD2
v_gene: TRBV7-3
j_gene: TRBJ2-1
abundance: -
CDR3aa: CASSPSGTSGNLPYNEQFF
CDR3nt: TGTGCCAGCAGCCCCTCCGGGACTAGCGGGAACCTGCCCTACAATGAGCAGTTCTTC

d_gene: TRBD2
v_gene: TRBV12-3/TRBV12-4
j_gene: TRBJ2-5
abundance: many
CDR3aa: CASSLPTSLETQYF
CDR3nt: TGTGCCAGCAGTTTGCCGACTAGCCTGGAGACCCAGTACTTC

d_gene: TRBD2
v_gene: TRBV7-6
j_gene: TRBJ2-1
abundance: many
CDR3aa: CASSLSLSSGGDYEQFF
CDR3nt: TGTGCCAGCAGTCTCAGTCTATCCAGCGGGGGGGACTATGAGCAGTTCTTC